These T cell receptor beta chains were read from a single sample in a study of blood T cells in healthy people across ages. TCRdb redid the calling of the 5' RACE reads with MiXCR, one entry per CDR3 protein. The sample consists of around 1,800,000 distinct CDR3 sequences, about two fifths of them appearing once. What was sequenced was blood. The receptors originated from a human donor in good health. Each CDR3 is given with its conserved first and last residue. Fields, in order: V gene, clone size, J gene, D gene, CDR3 DNA, CDR3 protein. D genes are given only for firm matches. Part of the rows lack a size; the others show once, few, many or a class for expanded clones.

v_call: TRBV7-7; clone_size: many; j_call: TRBJ2-1; d_call: TRBD2; cdr3_nt: TGTGCTAGCAGCACGGGACTAGCGGGGAATGAGCAGTTCTTC; cdr3_aa: CASSTGLAGNEQFF
v_call: TRBV10-3; clone_size: NA; j_call: TRBJ1-2; d_call: NA; cdr3_nt: TGTGCCATCAGTGAGTATGACAGAGCTAACTATGGCTACACCTTC; cdr3_aa: CAISEYDRANYGYTF
v_call: TRBV29-1; clone_size: NA; j_call: TRBJ2-5; d_call: NA; cdr3_nt: TGCAGCGTAGGGACACGGGAGGACCAGTACTTC; cdr3_aa: CSVGTREDQYF
v_call: TRBV20-1; clone_size: NA; j_call: TRBJ1-5; d_call: NA; cdr3_nt: TGCAGTGCTACAGGGGTCAATCAGCCCCAGCATTTT; cdr3_aa: CSATGVNQPQHF
v_call: TRBV7-8; clone_size: NA; j_call: TRBJ2-5; d_call: TRBD1; cdr3_nt: TGTGCCAGCAGCTCCGTAGGACAGGGGGTGGAAGAGACCCAGTACTTC; cdr3_aa: CASSSVGQGVEETQYF
v_call: TRBV4-2; clone_size: NA; j_call: TRBJ2-7; d_call: NA; cdr3_nt: TGTGCCAGCAGCCAAGATTACCATTACTACGAGCAGTACTTC; cdr3_aa: CASSQDYHYYEQYF
v_call: TRBV5-1; clone_size: NA; j_call: TRBJ2-3; d_call: NA; cdr3_nt: TGCGCCGGCAGCCCTACGAACACAGATACGCAGTATTTT; cdr3_aa: CAGSPTNTDTQYF
v_call: TRBV5-1; clone_size: NA; j_call: TRBJ2-4; d_call: TRBD1; cdr3_nt: TGCGCCAGCAGCTCGCCGGACAGGGGCTATAACGAGCGGTACTTC; cdr3_aa: CASSSPDRGYNERYF
v_call: TRBV18; clone_size: NA; j_call: TRBJ1-5; d_call: NA; cdr3_nt: TGTGCCAGCTCACCAAGTGGGGAATATCAGCCCCAGCATTTT; cdr3_aa: CASSPSGEYQPQHF
v_call: TRBV6-5; clone_size: NA; j_call: TRBJ1-6; d_call: NA; cdr3_nt: TGTGCCAGCAGTTACGATGGGGGGCTCAATAATTCACCCCTCCACTTT; cdr3_aa: CASSYDGGLNNSPLHF
v_call: TRBV20-1; clone_size: few; j_call: TRBJ2-3; d_call: TRBD2; cdr3_nt: TGCAGTGCTACCCTAGCGGGGGGGCCGGTCACGCAGTATTTT; cdr3_aa: CSATLAGGPVTQYF
v_call: TRBV7-9; clone_size: few; j_call: TRBJ2-7; d_call: NA; cdr3_nt: TGTGCCAGCAGCATGGCGCCCTACGAGCAGTACTTC; cdr3_aa: CASSMAPYEQYF
v_call: TRBV12-5; clone_size: NA; j_call: TRBJ1-5; d_call: NA; cdr3_nt: TGTGCTAGTGGTTTGGGGGGGCCTAATCAGCCCCAGCATTTT; cdr3_aa: CASGLGGPNQPQHF
v_call: TRBV10-3; clone_size: few; j_call: TRBJ2-2; d_call: TRBD1; cdr3_nt: TGTGCCATCAGTGTACAGGGGGGATACACCGGGGAGCTGTTTTTT; cdr3_aa: CAISVQGGYTGELFF
v_call: TRBV12-3/TRBV12-4; clone_size: NA; j_call: TRBJ2-1; d_call: NA; cdr3_nt: TGTGCCAGCAGCCCCTTACTTATTATGAATGAGCAGTTCTTC; cdr3_aa: CASSPLLIMNEQFF
v_call: TRBV11-2; clone_size: once; j_call: TRBJ1-4; d_call: NA; cdr3_nt: TGTGCCAGCAGCTCCAGGGACCTTCCTAATGAAAAACTGTTTTTT; cdr3_aa: CASSSRDLPNEKLFF
v_call: TRBV5-1; clone_size: NA; j_call: TRBJ1-2; d_call: NA; cdr3_nt: TGCGCCAGCAGCTTTGGAGGGAGAGATGGCTACACCTTC; cdr3_aa: CASSFGGRDGYTF
v_call: TRBV6-2/TRBV6-3; clone_size: NA; j_call: TRBJ2-1; d_call: NA; cdr3_nt: TGTGCCAGCAGTTTCTCACCACCCGGGACCCCTAGCTCCTCAGAGCAGTTCTTC; cdr3_aa: CASSFSPPGTPSSSEQFF
v_call: TRBV7-3; clone_size: NA; j_call: TRBJ1-1; d_call: TRBD1; cdr3_nt: TGTGCCGGCAGCCCGCTTGGGACAGGGAACACTGAAGCTTTCTTT; cdr3_aa: CAGSPLGTGNTEAFF
v_call: TRBV14; clone_size: few; j_call: TRBJ2-5; d_call: TRBD1; cdr3_nt: TGTGCCAGCAGCCCACAGGGGACGGATGGGTTTTCCAGGTGGCAAGAGACCCAGTACTTC; cdr3_aa: CASSPQGTDGFSRWQETQYF
v_call: TRBV7-3; clone_size: NA; j_call: TRBJ1-5; d_call: NA; cdr3_nt: TGTGCCAGCAGCTTGGACTGGAATCAGCCCCAGCATTTT; cdr3_aa: CASSLDWNQPQHF
v_call: TRBV6-5; clone_size: few; j_call: TRBJ2-1; d_call: TRBD1; cdr3_nt: TGTGCCAGCAGCGAGGGACAGAACTACGAGCAGTTCTTC; cdr3_aa: CASSEGQNYEQFF
v_call: TRBV12-3/TRBV12-4; clone_size: NA; j_call: TRBJ1-2; d_call: NA; cdr3_nt: TGTGCCAGCAGTCGAATCACCGGTCCCAAGAGTGGCTACACCTTC; cdr3_aa: CASSRITGPKSGYTF
v_call: TRBV12-3/TRBV12-4; clone_size: NA; j_call: TRBJ1-2; d_call: NA; cdr3_nt: TGTGCCTGCAGTTTCTCCCGACAGGCCCTCCACTATGGCTACACCTTC; cdr3_aa: CACSFSRQALHYGYTF
v_call: TRBV5-1; clone_size: few; j_call: TRBJ2-6; d_call: NA; cdr3_nt: TGCGCCAGCAGCCCCCGGGATTTCTCTGGGGCCAACGTCCTGACTTTC; cdr3_aa: CASSPRDFSGANVLTF
v_call: TRBV6-5; clone_size: few; j_call: TRBJ1-1; d_call: TRBD1; cdr3_nt: TGTGCCAGCAGTTTCTCCGATGGACAGGCGAACACTGAAGCTTTCTTT; cdr3_aa: CASSFSDGQANTEAFF
v_call: TRBV7-3; clone_size: once; j_call: TRBJ2-1; d_call: NA; cdr3_nt: TGTGCCAGCAGCTGGGGCGGGTCGACGGGTCTTGAGCAGTTCTTC; cdr3_aa: CASSWGGSTGLEQFF
v_call: TRBV29-1; clone_size: NA; j_call: TRBJ1-1; d_call: NA; cdr3_nt: TGCAGCGTTCAGGGACGTATGAACACTGAAGCTTTCTTT; cdr3_aa: CSVQGRMNTEAFF
v_call: TRBV12-3/TRBV12-4; clone_size: few; j_call: TRBJ1-2; d_call: NA; cdr3_nt: TGTGCCAGCAGGCCAGGGACGGCACCAGGTGGCTACACCTTC; cdr3_aa: CASRPGTAPGGYTF
v_call: TRBV4-3; clone_size: NA; j_call: TRBJ1-1; d_call: NA; cdr3_nt: TGCGCCAGCAGCCAAGAATTTCGGGGCACTGAAGCTTTCTTT; cdr3_aa: CASSQEFRGTEAFF
v_call: TRBV9; clone_size: NA; j_call: TRBJ1-2; d_call: TRBD1; cdr3_nt: TGTGCCAGCAGCGATTCGACAGGGTCGTATGGCTACACCTTC; cdr3_aa: CASSDSTGSYGYTF
v_call: TRBV7-3; clone_size: NA; j_call: TRBJ1-1; d_call: NA; cdr3_nt: TGTGCCAGCAGCTTAAGGGCGGTGAGCACTGAAGCTTTCTTT; cdr3_aa: CASSLRAVSTEAFF
v_call: TRBV12-3/TRBV12-4; clone_size: many; j_call: TRBJ2-7; d_call: NA; cdr3_nt: TGTGCCAGCAGTTTAGCGGGGCCCTCCTACGAGCAGTACTTC; cdr3_aa: CASSLAGPSYEQYF
v_call: TRBV29-1; clone_size: few; j_call: TRBJ1-2; d_call: NA; cdr3_nt: TGCAGCGGGGGGGTAGGCGACTATGGCTACACCTTC; cdr3_aa: CSGGVGDYGYTF